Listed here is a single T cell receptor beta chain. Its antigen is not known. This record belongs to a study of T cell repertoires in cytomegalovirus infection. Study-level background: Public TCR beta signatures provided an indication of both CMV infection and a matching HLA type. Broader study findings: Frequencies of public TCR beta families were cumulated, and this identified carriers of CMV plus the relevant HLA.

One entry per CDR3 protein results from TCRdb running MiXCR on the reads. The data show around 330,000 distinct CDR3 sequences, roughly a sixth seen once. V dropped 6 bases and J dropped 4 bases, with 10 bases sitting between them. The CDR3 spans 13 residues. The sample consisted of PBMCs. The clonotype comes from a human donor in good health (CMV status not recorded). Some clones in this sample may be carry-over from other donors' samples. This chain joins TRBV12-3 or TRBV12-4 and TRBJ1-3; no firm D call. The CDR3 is CASSPASGNTIYF. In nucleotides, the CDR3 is TGTGCCAGCAGCCCAGCTTCGGGAAACACCATATATTTT.